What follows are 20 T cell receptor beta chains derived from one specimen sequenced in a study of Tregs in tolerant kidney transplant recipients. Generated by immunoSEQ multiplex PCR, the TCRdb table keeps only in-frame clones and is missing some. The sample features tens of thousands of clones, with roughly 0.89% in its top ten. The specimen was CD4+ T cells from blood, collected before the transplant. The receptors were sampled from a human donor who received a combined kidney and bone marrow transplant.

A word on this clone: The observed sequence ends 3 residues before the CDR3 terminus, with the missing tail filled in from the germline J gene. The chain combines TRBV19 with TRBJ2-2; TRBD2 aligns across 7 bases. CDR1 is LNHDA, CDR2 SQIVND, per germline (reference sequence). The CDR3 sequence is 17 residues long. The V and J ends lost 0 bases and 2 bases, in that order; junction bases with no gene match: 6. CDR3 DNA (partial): TGTGCCAGTAGTATAGAAGGAGGCGGGAGTAACACCGGGGAG. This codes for CASSIEGGGSNTGE. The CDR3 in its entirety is CASSIEGGGSNTGELFF.

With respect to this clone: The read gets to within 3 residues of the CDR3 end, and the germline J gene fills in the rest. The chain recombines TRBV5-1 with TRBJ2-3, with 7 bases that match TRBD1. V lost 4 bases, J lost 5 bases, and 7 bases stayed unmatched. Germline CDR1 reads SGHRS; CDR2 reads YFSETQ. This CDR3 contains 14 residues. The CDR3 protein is CASSRNTGEDTQYF. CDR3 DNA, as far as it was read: TGCGCCAGCAGCCGTAATACAGGGGAAGATACG. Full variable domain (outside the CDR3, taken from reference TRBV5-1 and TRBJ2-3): KAGVTQTPRYLIKTRGQQVTLSCSPISGHRSVSWYQQTPGQGLQFLFEYFSETQRNKGNFPGRFSGRQFSNSRSEMNVSTLELGDSALYLCASSRNTGEDTQYFGPGTRLTVL.

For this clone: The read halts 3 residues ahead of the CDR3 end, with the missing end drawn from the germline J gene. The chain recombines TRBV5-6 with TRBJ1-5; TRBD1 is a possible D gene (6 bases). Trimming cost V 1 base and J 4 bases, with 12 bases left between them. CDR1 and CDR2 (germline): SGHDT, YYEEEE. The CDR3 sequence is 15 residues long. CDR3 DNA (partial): TGTGCCAGCAGCTTGCAGCAGGGGTTTAATCAGCCC. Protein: CASSLQQGFNQP. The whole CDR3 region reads CASSLQQGFNQPQHF.

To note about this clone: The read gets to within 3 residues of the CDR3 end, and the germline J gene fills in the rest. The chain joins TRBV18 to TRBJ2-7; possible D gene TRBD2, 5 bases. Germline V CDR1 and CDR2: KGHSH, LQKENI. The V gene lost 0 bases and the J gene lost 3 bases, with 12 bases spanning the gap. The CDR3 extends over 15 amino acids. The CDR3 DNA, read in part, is TGTGCCAGCTCACCACCGGATCTAGCTAGCTACGAG. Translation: CASSPPDLASYE. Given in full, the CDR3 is CASSPPDLASYEQYF.

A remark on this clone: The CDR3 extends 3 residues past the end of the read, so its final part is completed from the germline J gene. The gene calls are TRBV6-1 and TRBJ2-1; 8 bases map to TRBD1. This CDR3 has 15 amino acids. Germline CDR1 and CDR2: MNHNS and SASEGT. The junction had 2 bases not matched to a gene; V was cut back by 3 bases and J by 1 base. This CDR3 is CASSETGESYNEQFF. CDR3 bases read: TGTGCCAGCAGTGAGACAGGGGAGTCCTACAATGAG.

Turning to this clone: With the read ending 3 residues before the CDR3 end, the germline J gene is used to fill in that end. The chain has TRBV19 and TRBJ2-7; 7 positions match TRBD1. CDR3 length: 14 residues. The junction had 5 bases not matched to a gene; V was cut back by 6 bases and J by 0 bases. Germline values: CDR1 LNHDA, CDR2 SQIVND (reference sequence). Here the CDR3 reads CASSIDRASYEQYF. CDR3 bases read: TGTGCCAGTAGCATCGACAGGGCCTCCTACGAG.

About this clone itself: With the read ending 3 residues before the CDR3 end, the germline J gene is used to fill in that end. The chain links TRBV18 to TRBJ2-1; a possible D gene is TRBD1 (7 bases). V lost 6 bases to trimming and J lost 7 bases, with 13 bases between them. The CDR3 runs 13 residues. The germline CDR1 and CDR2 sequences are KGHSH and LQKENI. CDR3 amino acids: CASSPAGGNEQFF. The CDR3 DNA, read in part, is TGTGCCAGCTCCCCAGCAGGGGGGAATGAG.

The covered CDR3 bases are TGTGCCAAACAGGGGGCTGGGGCCAACGTC. This codes for CAKQGAGANV. In full, the CDR3 reads CAKQGAGANVLTF. The chain couples TRBV2 to TRBJ2-6, with 8 bases matching TRBD1. The read terminates 3 residues before the CDR3 end, so the remaining end is supplied by the germline J gene. This CDR3 region has 13 residues. The germline V gene has CDR1 SNHLY and CDR2 FYNNEI. V gave up 10 bases and J gave up 2 bases; unmatched junction bases: 1.

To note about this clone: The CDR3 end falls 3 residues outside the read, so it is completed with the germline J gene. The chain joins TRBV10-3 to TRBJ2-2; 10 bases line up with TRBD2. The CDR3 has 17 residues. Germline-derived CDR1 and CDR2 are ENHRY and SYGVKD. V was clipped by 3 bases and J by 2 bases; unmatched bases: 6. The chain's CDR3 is CAISDRAGGANTGELFF. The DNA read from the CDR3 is TGTGCCATCAGTGACAGAGCGGGAGGGGCCAACACCGGGGAG.

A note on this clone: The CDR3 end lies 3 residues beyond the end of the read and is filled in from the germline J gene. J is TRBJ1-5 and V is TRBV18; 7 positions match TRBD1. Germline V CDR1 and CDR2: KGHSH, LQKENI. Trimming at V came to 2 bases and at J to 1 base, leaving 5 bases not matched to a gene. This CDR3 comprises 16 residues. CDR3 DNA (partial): TGTGCCAGCTCACCAGGGGCAGGGGGGAGCAATCAGCCC. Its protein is CASSPGAGGSNQP. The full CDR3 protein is CASSPGAGGSNQPQHF.

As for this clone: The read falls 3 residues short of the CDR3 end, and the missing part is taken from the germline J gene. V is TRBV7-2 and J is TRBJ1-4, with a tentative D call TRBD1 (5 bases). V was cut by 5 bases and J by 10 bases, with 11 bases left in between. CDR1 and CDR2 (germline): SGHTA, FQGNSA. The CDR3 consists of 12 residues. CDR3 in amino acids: CASSQRGGKLFF. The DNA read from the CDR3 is TGTGCCAGCAGCCAGCGGGGGGGAAAA. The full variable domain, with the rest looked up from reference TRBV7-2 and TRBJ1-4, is GAGVSQSPSNKVTEKGKDVELRCDPISGHTALYWYRQSLGQGLEFLIYFQGNSAPDKSGLPSDRFSAERTGGSVSTLTIQRTQQEDSAVYLCASSQRGGKLFFGSGTQLSVL.

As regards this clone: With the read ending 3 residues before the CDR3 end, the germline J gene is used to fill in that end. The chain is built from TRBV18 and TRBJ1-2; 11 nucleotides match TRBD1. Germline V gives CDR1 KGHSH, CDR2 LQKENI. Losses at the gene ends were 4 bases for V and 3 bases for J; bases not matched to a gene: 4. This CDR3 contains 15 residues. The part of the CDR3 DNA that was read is TGTGCCAGCTCACGCGGACAGGGGGCCTACTATGGC. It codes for CASSRGQGAYYG. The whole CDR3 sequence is CASSRGQGAYYGYTF.

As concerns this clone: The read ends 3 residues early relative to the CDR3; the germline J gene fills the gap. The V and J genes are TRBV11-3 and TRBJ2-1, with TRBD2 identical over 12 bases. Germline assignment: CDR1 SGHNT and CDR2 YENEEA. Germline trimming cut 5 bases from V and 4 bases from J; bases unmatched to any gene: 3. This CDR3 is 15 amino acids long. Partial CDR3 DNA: TGTGCCAGCAGCATCGGGACTAGCGGGTACAATGAG. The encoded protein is CASSIGTSGYNE. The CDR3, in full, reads CASSIGTSGYNEQFF. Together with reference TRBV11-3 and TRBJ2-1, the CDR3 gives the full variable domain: EAGVVQSPRYKIIEKKQPVAFWCNPISGHNTLYWYLQNLGQGPELLIRYENEEAVDDSQLPKDRFSAERLKGVDSTLKIQPAELGDSAVYLCASSIGTSGYNEQFFGPGTRLTVL.

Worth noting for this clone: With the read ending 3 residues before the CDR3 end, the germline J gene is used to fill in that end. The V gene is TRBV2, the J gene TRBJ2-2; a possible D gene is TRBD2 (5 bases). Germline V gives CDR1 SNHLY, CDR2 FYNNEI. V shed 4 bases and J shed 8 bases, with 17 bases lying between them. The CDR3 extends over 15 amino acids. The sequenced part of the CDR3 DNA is TGTGCCAGCAGTGCCCTAGCCGCCCCGCCAGGGGAG. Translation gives CASSALAAPPGE. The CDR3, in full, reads CASSALAAPPGELFF.

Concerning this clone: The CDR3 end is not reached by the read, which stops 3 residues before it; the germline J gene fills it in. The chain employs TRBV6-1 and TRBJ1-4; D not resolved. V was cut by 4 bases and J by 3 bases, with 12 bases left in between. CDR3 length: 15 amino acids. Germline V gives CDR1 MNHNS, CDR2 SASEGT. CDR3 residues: CASSGTGVANEKLFF. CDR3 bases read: TGTGCCAGCAGTGGGACCGGGGTAGCTAATGAAAAA.

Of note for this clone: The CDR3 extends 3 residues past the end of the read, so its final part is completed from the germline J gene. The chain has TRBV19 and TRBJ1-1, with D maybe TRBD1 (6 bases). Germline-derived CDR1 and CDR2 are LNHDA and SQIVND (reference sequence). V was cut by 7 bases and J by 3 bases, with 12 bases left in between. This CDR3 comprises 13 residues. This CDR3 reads CASTPRGDTEAFF. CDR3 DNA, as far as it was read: TGTGCCAGTACCCCCAGGGGAGACACTGAA. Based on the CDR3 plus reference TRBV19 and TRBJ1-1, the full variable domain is DGGITQSPKYLFRKEGQNVTLSCEQNLNHDAMYWYRQDPGQGLRLIYYSQIVNDFQKGDIAEGYSVSREKKESFPLTVTSAQKNPTAFYLCASTPRGDTEAFFGQGTRLTVV.

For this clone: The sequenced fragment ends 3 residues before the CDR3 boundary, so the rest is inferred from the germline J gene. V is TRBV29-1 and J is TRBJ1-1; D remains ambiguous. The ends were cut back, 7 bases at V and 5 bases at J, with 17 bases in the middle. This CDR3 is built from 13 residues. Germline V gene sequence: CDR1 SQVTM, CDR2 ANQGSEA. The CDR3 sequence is CSAPGPSGTEAFF. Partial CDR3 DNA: TGCAGCGCCCCGGGTCCCTCGGGGACTGAA.

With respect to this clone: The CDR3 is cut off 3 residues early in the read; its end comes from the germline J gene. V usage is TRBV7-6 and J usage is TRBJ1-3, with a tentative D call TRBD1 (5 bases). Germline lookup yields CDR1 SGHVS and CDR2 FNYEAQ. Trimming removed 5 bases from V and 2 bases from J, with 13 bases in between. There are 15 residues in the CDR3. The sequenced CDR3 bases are TGTGCCAGCAGCGGAGGCAGGGATACTGGAAACACC. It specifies CASSGGRDTGNT. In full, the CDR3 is CASSGGRDTGNTIYF.

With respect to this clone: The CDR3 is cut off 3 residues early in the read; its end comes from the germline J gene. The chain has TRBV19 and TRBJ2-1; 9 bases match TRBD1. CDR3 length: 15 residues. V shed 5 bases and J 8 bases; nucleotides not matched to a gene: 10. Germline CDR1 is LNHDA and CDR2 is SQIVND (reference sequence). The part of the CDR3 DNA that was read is TGTGCCAGTAGTCACCCGGGACAGGGTCTCGATGAG. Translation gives CASSHPGQGLDE. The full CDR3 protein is CASSHPGQGLDEQFF.

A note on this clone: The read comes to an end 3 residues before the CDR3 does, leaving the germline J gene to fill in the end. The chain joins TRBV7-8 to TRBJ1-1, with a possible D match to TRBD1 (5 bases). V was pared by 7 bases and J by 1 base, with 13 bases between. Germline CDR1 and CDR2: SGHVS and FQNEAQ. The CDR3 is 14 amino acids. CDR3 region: CASTKNGGNTEAFF. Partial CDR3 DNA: TGTGCCAGCACCAAAAACGGGGGGAACACTGAA.